One and the same sample provided the 32 T cell receptor beta chains below, sequenced in a study of blood T cells in healthy people across ages. Using a J-beta primer mix together with a sample-barcoded 5' primer, a second PCR was run for about 7 to 12 cycles. TCRdb reanalysed the 5' RACE reads using MiXCR and keeps one entry per CDR3 protein. The top ten clones hold 5.5% to 8% of a sample with roughly 1,300,000 distinct CDR3 sequences, 55% to 75% of them seen once. Sequenced sample: blood. Receptor source: a man aged 18 to 29 in good health.

This clonotype was seen more than once but under ten times. V and J are TRBV7-2 and TRBJ2-1, with D perhaps TRBD2 (5 bases). CDR1 SGHTA and CDR2 FQGNSA come from the germline V gene. This CDR3 is 16 amino acids long. Trimming removed 3 bases at V and 8 bases at J, with 20 bases between. CDR3 nucleotide sequence: TGTGCCAGCAGCTTTAGGTCCTCAGCGGTCTATGATGAGCAGTTCTTC. Encoded protein: CASSFRSSAVYDEQFF.

The table lists this clonotype with many counts. The CDR3 loop is CASSQGSPYEQYF. Written as DNA, the CDR3 is TGTGCCAGCAGTCAAGGGAGTCCCTACGAGCAGTACTTC. The rearrangement links TRBV6-5 to TRBJ2-7, with D possibly matching TRBD2 (5 bases). This CDR3 is built from 13 residues. CDR1 is MNHEY and CDR2 is SVGAGI in the germline V gene. V was shortened by 5 bases and J by 2 bases, with 10 bases between the two germline ends.

The chain uses TRBV5-1 and TRBJ1-4, with 11 bases that match TRBD1. The CDR3 loop spans 18 amino acids. Germline V lookup: CDR1 SGHRS, CDR2 YFSETQ. J gave up 3 bases and V 4 bases, and 11 bases lay outside the gene matches. The CDR3 coding sequence is TGCGCCAGCAGCAAACCGGGACAGGGGGACGGGGCTAATGAAAAACTGTTTTTT. Translated, it gives CASSKPGQGDGANEKLFF. The variable domain in full, completed from reference TRBV5-1 and TRBJ1-4, reads KAGVTQTPRYLIKTRGQQVTLSCSPISGHRSVSWYQQTPGQGLQFLFEYFSETQRNKGNFPGRFSGRQFSNSRSEMNVSTLELGDSALYLCASSKPGQGDGANEKLFFGSGTQLSVL.

The chain combines TRBV11-3 with TRBJ2-1, with D possibly TRBD2 on 7 matching bases. CDR3 size: 18 residues. The ends were cut back, 0 bases at V and 0 bases at J, with 15 bases in the middle. Germline assignment: CDR1 SGHNT and CDR2 YENEEA. CDR3 in DNA: TGTGCCAGCAGCTTAGATAGGGCGGGGGCGAGCTCCTACAATGAGCAGTTCTTC. Translating gives CASSLDRAGASSYNEQFF.

The CDR3 DNA follows: TGCAGTGCCCTAGGGGGGGGAATCGACGAGCAGTACTTC. This translates into CSALGGGIDEQYF. The chain employs TRBV20-1 and TRBJ2-4; the D gene is possibly TRBD2 (7 bases). Near its end, the DNA agrees better with TRBJ2-7, so the J call may be wrong. Germline V CDR1 and CDR2: DFQATT, SNEGSKA (reference sequence). The CDR3 loop spans 13 amino acids.

This clonotype was counted a few times. The CDR3 loop is CAISGFSGDIQETQYF. The CDR3 coding sequence is TGTGCCATCAGTGGTTTCAGCGGGGACATCCAAGAGACCCAGTACTTC. V gene TRBV10-3 combines with J gene TRBJ2-5, with a weak D call TRBD2 (7 bases). V was clipped by 4 bases and J by 1 base, with 16 bases between them. CDR3 length: 16 amino acids. Germline-derived CDR1 and CDR2 are ENHRY and SYGVKD.

The rearrangement links TRBV4-2 to TRBJ2-1, with TRBD1 as a possible D gene (6 bases). The CDR3 loop spans 16 amino acids. Germline V gene lookup returns CDR1 LGHNA and CDR2 YNFKEQ. The V end was cut by 1 base, the J end by 2 bases, with 12 bases between. The CDR3, as DNA: TGTGCCAGCAGCCAAGGAGGGGGACGGGCCTACAATGAGCAGTTCTTC. It translates to CASSQGGGRAYNEQFF.

V is TRBV6-6 and J is TRBJ2-1, with 7 bases fitting TRBD1. Germline CDR1 MNHNY, CDR2 SVGAGI (reference sequence). CDR3 length: 12 residues. The J segment lost 10 bases and the V segment lost 5 bases, leaving 5 bases of the junction unmatched. CDR3 residues: CASSHGTVEQFF. CDR3 nucleotides: TGTGCCAGCAGTCATGGGACAGTCGAGCAGTTCTTC.

The CDR3 here is CSARDRSGETQYF. For the CDR3, the DNA is TGCAGTGCTAGAGATCGTTCTGGAGAGACCCAGTACTTC. This sequence joins TRBV20-1 and TRBJ2-5; D unclear. Per the germline V gene, CDR1 is DFQATT and CDR2 is SNEGSKA (reference sequence). V was trimmed by 0 bases and J by 4 bases, leaving 9 bases between them. This CDR3 region has 13 residues.

This clonotype was seen a few times. V usage is TRBV2 and J usage is TRBJ1-2; D unresolved. Trimming shortened V by 3 bases and J by 7 bases, and 9 bases separated the two germline ends. Germline-derived CDR1 and CDR2 are SNHLY and FYNNEI. This CDR3 has 12 amino acids. In DNA, the CDR3 is TGTGCCAGCAGTGAGGGCGCCTCTGGCTACACCTTC. Protein sequence: CASSEGASGYTF.

This chain connects TRBV4-2 to TRBJ2-7; D gene ambiguous. This CDR3 contains 13 residues. Trimming cost V 0 bases and J 3 bases, with 6 bases left between them. CDR1 is LGHNA and CDR2 is YNFKEQ in the germline V gene. The CDR3 nucleotides are TGTGCCAGCAGCCAAGATACGCACTACGAGCAGTACTTC. It is translated as CASSQDTHYEQYF.

V and J are TRBV7-9 and TRBJ2-7; TRBD2 matches at 7 bases. Unmatched junction bases numbered 7, after V lost 5 bases and J lost 0 bases. Germline V gene lookup returns CDR1 SEHNR and CDR2 FQNEAQ (reference sequence). CDR3 length equals 15 residues. This chain's CDR3 is CASSDLAVSSYEQYF. In DNA, the CDR3 is TGTGCCAGCAGCGACCTAGCGGTCAGCTCCTACGAGCAGTACTTC.

The V call is TRBV7-9, the J call TRBJ2-5; unclear D gene. The V end was cut by 5 bases, the J end by 5 bases, with 12 bases between. The CDR3 contains 13 residues. Germline CDR1 and CDR2: SEHNR and FQNEAQ (reference sequence). The CDR3: CASSGSRSETQYF. CDR3 nucleotides: TGTGCCAGCAGCGGCAGCAGGTCCGAGACCCAGTACTTC.

This sequence joins TRBV12-3 or TRBV12-4 and TRBJ2-7; 11 positions match TRBD2. The CDR3 is 17 amino acids. The V and J ends lost 4 bases and 2 bases, in that order; junction bases with no gene match: 10. The CDR3 loop reads CASSSPLAGDPPYEQYF. CDR3 nucleotide sequence: TGTGCCAGCAGTTCCCCACTAGCGGGAGATCCGCCCTACGAGCAGTACTTC.

This clonotype has just a few counts. The chain carries TRBV5-1 and TRBJ2-1, with TRBD1 identical over 7 bases. Germline-derived CDR1 and CDR2 are SGHRS and YFSETQ. The CDR3 loop spans 16 amino acids. V was clipped by 0 bases and J by 4 bases; unmatched bases: 7. The CDR3 nucleotides read TGCGCCAGCAGCTTGGGTGGGGACAGAGTATACAATGAGCAGTTCTTC. Protein sequence: CASSLGGDRVYNEQFF.

The V and J genes are TRBV6-1 and TRBJ2-7, with D perhaps matching TRBD1 (6 bases). V was trimmed by 3 bases and J by 3 bases, leaving 9 bases between them. Germline CDR1 MNHNS, CDR2 SASEGT. CDR3 length: 13 residues. CDR3 sequence: CASSEGHYYEQYF. CDR3 bases: TGTGCCAGCAGTGAGGGACATTACTACGAGCAGTACTTC.

This clonotype was observed once. V usage is TRBV28 and J usage is TRBJ1-2, with a weak D call TRBD1 (5 bases). The length of the CDR3 is 15 residues. The germline V gene has CDR1 MDHEN and CDR2 SYDVKM. V lost 7 bases, J lost 3 bases, and 18 bases lay in between. DNA for the CDR3: TGTGCCAGCACCTGGCAGGGCAGGGTAGACTATGGCTACACCTTC. It yields the protein CASTWQGRVDYGYTF.

This chain joins TRBV20-1 and TRBJ1-2; D gene ambiguous. CDR3 size: 11 residues. The germline V and J ends were trimmed by 6 bases and 4 bases, with 9 bases remaining between them. Germline V gene data show CDR1 as DFQATT and CDR2 as SNEGSKA (reference sequence). CDR3 nucleotides: TGCAGTGCAACCGGAGTCTATGGCTACACCTTC. The encoded protein is CSATGVYGYTF.

Only a few counts were recorded for this clonotype. The chain is built from TRBV5-1 and TRBJ1-6, with no clear D. The ends were cut back, 0 bases at V and 9 bases at J, with 16 bases in the middle. This CDR3 comprises 16 residues. CDR1 and CDR2 from the germline V gene are SGHRS and YFSETQ. CDR3 nucleotide sequence: TGCGCCAGCAGCTTGGATGGGAGTCGGGTAGGTTCACCCCTCCACTTT. Protein sequence: CASSLDGSRVGSPLHF.

This chain connects TRBV3-1 to TRBJ2-1; TRBD2 aligns across 8 bases. This CDR3 region has 14 residues. CDR1 and CDR2 from the germline V gene are LGHDT and YNNKEL (reference sequence). The V gene end was trimmed by 5 bases and the J gene end by 10 bases; junction bases not matched to a gene: 10. The CDR3 is CASSESGTRGEQFF. In DNA, the CDR3 is TGTGCCAGCAGCGAATCCGGGACTAGGGGCGAGCAGTTCTTC.

This chain uses TRBV28 with TRBJ2-3; 9 bases line up with TRBD2. Germline lookup yields CDR1 MDHEN and CDR2 SYDVKM. The CDR3 is 18 residues long. Trimming took 5 bases from V and 3 from J; bases not matched to a gene: 15. Here the CDR3 DNA reads TGTGCCAGCAGTCCCCTCGTTTCTCGCGGGGGGGATACAGATACGCAGTATTTT. This translates into CASSPLVSRGGDTDTQYF.

The chain recombines TRBV7-9 with TRBJ1-2, with D maybe TRBD1 (5 bases). The CDR3 is made up of 14 amino acids. V lost 5 bases, J lost 8 bases, and 18 bases lay in between. CDR1 SEHNR and CDR2 FQNEAQ come from the germline V gene (reference sequence). The CDR3 loop reads CASSQSRGRGGYTF. The CDR3 DNA sequence: TGTGCCAGCAGCCAAAGCCGGGGGAGAGGAGGCTACACCTTC.

This clonotype was seen a few times. The chain is built from TRBV29-1 and TRBJ2-1; the D gene is possibly TRBD2 (5 bases). This CDR3 has 12 residues. CDR1 and CDR2 (germline): SQVTM, ANQGSEA. V was shortened by 7 bases and J by 5 bases, with 12 bases between the two germline ends. DNA of the CDR3: TGCAGCGAGCGGCGGCTGGACAATGAGCAGTTCTTC. Translated: CSERRLDNEQFF.

The chain carries TRBV4-1 and TRBJ1-4; 11 bases agree with TRBD1. Per the germline V gene, CDR1 is MGHRA and CDR2 is YSYEKL. Unmatched junction bases numbered 7, after V lost 4 bases and J lost 0 bases. CDR3 length equals 18 residues. The CDR3 DNA follows: TGCGCCAGCAGCCGGACTCCGGGACAGGGGGCAACTAATGAAAAACTGTTTTTT. It is translated as CASSRTPGQGATNEKLFF.

The rearrangement joins TRBV20-1 to TRBJ2-1; 9 nucleotides agree with TRBD2. Germline V gene sequence: CDR1 DFQATT, CDR2 SNEGSKA (reference sequence). The J segment lost 0 bases and the V segment lost 5 bases, leaving 11 bases of the junction unmatched. The CDR3 covers 17 residues. For the CDR3, the DNA is TGCAGTGCTGATTCTAGCGGGACAAAGAGCTCCTACAATGAGCAGTTCTTC. Translated: CSADSSGTKSSYNEQFF.

The chain couples TRBV11-2 to TRBJ2-3; D may be TRBD2 (5 bases). Between the trimmed V and J ends, which lost 5 bases and 0 bases, there was a span of 15 bases. Germline values: CDR1 SGHAT, CDR2 FQNNGV. CDR3 size: 16 residues. The CDR3 region has the DNA TGTGCCAGCAGCGCCCAGCGGTCTCCAAGCACAGATACGCAGTATTTT. This encodes CASSAQRSPSTDTQYF. Full variable domain (rest looked up from reference TRBV11-2 and TRBJ2-3): EAGVAQSPRYKIIEKRQSVAFWCNPISGHATLYWYQQILGQGPKLLIQFQNNGVVDDSQLPKDRFSAERLKGVDSTLKIQPAKLEDSAVYLCASSAQRSPSTDTQYFGPGTRLTVL.

This clonotype was detected only a few times. The V and J genes are TRBV4-1 and TRBJ1-1; D is unclear. Germline values: CDR1 MGHRA, CDR2 YSYEKL. The CDR3 totals 14 residues. Trimming removed 4 bases at V and 0 bases at J, with 9 bases between. For the CDR3, the DNA is TGCGCCAGCAGCCGCTCGTCTATGAACACTGAAGCTTTCTTT. Its translation is CASSRSSMNTEAFF.

This clonotype was seen just once. The chain combines TRBV7-2 with TRBJ1-1, with 7 bases lining up with TRBD1. Germline V gene sequence: CDR1 SGHTA, CDR2 FQGNSA. This CDR3 region has 17 residues. J lost 0 bases, V lost 5 bases, and 12 bases had no gene match. Written as DNA, the CDR3 is TGTGCCAGCAGCCAAACCACCAACAGGGGTCTGAACACTGAAGCTTTCTTT. This sequence encodes CASSQTTNRGLNTEAFF.

CDR3 bases: TGTGCCAGCAGCCCCGGTTTACCGGGCCTCACAGATACGCAGTATTTT. Translated: CASSPGLPGLTDTQYF. The chain recombines TRBV6-5 with TRBJ2-3; D is uncertain. Germline CDR1 is MNHEY and CDR2 is SVGAGI. V was pared by 6 bases and J by 2 bases, with 18 bases between. CDR3 length: 16 amino acids.

The J gene is TRBJ1-1, the V gene TRBV29-1, with D tentatively TRBD1 (6 bases). Trimming removed 5 bases from V and 0 bases from J, with 13 bases in between. CDR1 and CDR2 from the germline V gene are SQVTM and ANQGSEA. The CDR3 runs to 14 residues. CDR3 region: CSVPRTAMNTEAFF. The CDR3 coding sequence is TGCAGCGTTCCGAGGACAGCTATGAACACTGAAGCTTTCTTT.

The chain combines TRBV3-1 with TRBJ2-1, with a weak D call TRBD2 (5 bases). There are 17 residues in the CDR3. V lost 0 bases, J lost 0 bases, and 12 bases lay in between. Per the germline V gene, CDR1 is LGHDT and CDR2 is YNNKEL (reference sequence). CDR3 residues: CASSQDHGVTSYNEQFF. The DNA for the CDR3 is TGTGCCAGCAGCCAAGATCACGGGGTGACCTCCTACAATGAGCAGTTCTTC.

This clonotype was seen only a few times. The rearrangement uses TRBV24-1 and TRBJ2-2, with D perhaps TRBD2 (6 bases). Germline-derived CDR1 and CDR2 are KGHDR and SFDVKD. V was trimmed by 0 bases and J by 4 bases, leaving 11 bases between them. The CDR3 is made up of 16 amino acids. For the CDR3, the DNA is TGTGCCACCAGTGATTTGTACGGGAGCGGCACCGGGGAGCTGTTTTTT. It encodes CATSDLYGSGTGELFF.